This T cell receptor beta chain derives from a study of identical twins. A universal primer binding site was introduced by template switching. The final cDNA contained unique molecular identifiers. A single record per CDR3 protein comes from TCRdb applying MiXCR to the 5' RACE reads. The sample lists a few hundred thousand distinct CDR3 sequences, 13% to 15% occurring once. Findings of the study overall: Among beta out-of-frame sequences, excess sharing between twins appeared weaker. For out-of-frame alpha sequences shared by twins, low generation probability was in excess.

As for this clonotype: What it recognizes is unknown.

This CDR3 spans 18 amino acids. Germline loops: CDR1 SGHDN, CDR2 FVKESK. Trimming removed 3 bases from V and 2 bases from J; junction bases left unmatched: 13. These data are also associated with another study on yellow fever vaccine responses in identical twins.

The sequence was collected from a woman younger than 30 in good health. The V gene is TRBV14, the J gene TRBJ2-7; 10 bases are shared with TRBD2. Sequencing was carried out using CD4+ T cells sorted from blood. CDR3: CASSHLPKTSGLPYEQYF. CDR3 DNA sequence: TGTGCCAGCAGCCATTTACCAAAGACTAGCGGGCTACCCTACGAGCAGTACTTC.